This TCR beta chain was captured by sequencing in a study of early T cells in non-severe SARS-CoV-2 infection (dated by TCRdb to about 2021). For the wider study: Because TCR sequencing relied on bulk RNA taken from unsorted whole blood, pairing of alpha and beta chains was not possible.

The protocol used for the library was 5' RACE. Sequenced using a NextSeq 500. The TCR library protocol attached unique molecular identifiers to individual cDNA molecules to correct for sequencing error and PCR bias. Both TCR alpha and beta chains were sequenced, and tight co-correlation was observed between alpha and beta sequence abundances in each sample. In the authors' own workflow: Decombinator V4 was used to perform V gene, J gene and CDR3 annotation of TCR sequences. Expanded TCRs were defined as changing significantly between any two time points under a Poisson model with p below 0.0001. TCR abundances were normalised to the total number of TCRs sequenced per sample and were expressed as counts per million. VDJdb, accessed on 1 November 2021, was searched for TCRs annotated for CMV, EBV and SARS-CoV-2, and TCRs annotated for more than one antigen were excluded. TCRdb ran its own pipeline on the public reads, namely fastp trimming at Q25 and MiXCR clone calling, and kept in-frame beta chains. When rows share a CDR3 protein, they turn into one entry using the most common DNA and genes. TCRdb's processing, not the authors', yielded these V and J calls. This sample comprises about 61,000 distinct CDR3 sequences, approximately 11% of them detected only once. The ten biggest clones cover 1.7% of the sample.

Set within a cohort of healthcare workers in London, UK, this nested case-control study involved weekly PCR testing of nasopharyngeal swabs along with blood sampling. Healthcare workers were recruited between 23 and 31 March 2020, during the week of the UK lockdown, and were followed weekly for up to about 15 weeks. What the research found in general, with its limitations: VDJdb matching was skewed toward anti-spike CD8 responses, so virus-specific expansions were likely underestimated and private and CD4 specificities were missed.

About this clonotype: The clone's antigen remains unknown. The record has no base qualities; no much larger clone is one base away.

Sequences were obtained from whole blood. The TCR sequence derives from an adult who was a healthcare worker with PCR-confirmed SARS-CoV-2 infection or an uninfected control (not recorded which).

The DNA reads as follows: TGCGCCAGCAGCCAAACAGAACAGGGGGAAGCTTTCTTT. This gives the protein CASSQTEQGEAFF. The rearrangement joined TRBV4-3 to TRBJ1-1; a stretch of 7 junction bases matches TRBD1. V ends up 2 bases short and J 8 bases short, with an unmatched junction base count of 5. The CDR3 has 13 amino acids, counting the end cysteine and phenylalanine. Just the 39-base CDR3 DNA is kept, in frame starting at base 1. Taken from the germline V gene, the CDR1 and CDR2 loops are LGHNA and YSLEER.